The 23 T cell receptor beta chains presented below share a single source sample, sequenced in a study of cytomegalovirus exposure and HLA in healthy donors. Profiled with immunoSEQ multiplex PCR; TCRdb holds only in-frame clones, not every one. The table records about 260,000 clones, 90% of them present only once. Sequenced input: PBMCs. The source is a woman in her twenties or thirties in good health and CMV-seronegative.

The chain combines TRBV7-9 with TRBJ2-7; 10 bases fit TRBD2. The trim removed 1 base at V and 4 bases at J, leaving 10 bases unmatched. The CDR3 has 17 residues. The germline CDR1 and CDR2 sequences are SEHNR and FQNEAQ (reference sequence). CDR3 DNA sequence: TGTGCCAGCAGCTTAGATCCTAGCGGGAGCCAGGCTTACGAGCAGTACTTC. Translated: CASSLDPSGSQAYEQYF.

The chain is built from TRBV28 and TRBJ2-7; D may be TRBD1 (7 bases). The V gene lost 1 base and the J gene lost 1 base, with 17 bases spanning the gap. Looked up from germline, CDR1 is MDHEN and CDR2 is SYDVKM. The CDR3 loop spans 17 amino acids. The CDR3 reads CASSLSQSTGRSYEQYF. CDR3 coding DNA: TGTGCCAGCAGTTTATCGCAATCGACAGGGAGGTCCTACGAGCAGTACTTC.

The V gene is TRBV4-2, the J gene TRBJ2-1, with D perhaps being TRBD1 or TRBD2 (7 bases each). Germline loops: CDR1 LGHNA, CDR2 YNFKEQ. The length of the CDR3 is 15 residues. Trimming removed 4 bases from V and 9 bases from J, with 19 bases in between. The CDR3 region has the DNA TGTGCCAGCAGCCCCCAGGGGGGAGGGCGCGGTGAGCAGTTCTTC. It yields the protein CASSPQGGGRGEQFF.

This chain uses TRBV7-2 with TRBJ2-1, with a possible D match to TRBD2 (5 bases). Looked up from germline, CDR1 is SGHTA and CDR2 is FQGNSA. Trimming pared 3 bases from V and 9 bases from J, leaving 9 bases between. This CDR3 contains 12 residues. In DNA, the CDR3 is TGTGCCAGCAGCTTTAGACTATTTGAGCAGTTCTTC. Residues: CASSFRLFEQFF.

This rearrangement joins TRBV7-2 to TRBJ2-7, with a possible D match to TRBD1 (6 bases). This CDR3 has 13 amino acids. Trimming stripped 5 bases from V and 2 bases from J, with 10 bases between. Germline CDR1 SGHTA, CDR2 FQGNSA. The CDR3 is CASSHGQTYEQYF. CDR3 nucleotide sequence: TGTGCCAGCAGCCACGGACAGACCTACGAGCAGTACTTC.

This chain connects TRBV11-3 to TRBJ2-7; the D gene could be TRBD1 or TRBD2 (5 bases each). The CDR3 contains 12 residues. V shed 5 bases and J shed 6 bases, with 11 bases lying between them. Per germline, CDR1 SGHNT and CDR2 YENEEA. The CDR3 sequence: CASSPPGAEQYF. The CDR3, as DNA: TGTGCCAGCAGCCCGCCCGGGGCCGAGCAGTACTTC. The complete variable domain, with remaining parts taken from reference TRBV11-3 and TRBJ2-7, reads EAGVVQSPRYKIIEKKQPVAFWCNPISGHNTLYWYLQNLGQGPELLIRYENEEAVDDSQLPKDRFSAERLKGVDSTLKIQPAELGDSAVYLCASSPPGAEQYFGPGTRLTVT.

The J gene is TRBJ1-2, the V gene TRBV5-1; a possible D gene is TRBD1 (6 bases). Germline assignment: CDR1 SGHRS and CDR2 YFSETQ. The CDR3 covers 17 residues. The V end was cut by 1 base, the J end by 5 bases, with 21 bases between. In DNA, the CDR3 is TGCGCCAGCAGCTTGACCGAGATGGGGGCACGGTCGTATGGCTACACCTTC. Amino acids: CASSLTEMGARSYGYTF.

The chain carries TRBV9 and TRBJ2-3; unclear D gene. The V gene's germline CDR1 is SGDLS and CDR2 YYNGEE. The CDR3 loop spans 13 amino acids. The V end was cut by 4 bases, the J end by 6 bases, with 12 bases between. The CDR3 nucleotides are TGTGCCAGCAGCAATGCCCTGGCGGATACGCAGTATTTT. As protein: CASSNALADTQYF.

The CDR3 DNA reads as TGCGCCAGCAGCTTGGCCACCTCGTACGAGCAGTACTTC. Its protein is CASSLATSYEQYF. The chain has TRBV5-1 and TRBJ2-7, with D unresolved. CDR1 and CDR2 from the germline V gene are SGHRS and YFSETQ. Trimming pared 0 bases from V and 4 bases from J, leaving 8 bases between. CDR3 length: 13 residues.

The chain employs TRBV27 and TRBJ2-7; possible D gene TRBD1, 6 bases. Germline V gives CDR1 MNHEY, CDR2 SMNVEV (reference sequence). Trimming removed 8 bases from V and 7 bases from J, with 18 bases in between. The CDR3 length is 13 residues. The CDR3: CASRLGAQTEQYF. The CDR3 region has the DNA TGTGCCAGCCGACTGGGGGCGCAGACGGAGCAGTACTTC.

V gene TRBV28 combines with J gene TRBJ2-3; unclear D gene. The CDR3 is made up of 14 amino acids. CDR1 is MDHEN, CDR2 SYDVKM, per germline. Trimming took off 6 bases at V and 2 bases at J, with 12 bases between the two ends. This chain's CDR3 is CASSVRALTDTQYF. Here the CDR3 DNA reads TGTGCCAGCAGCGTCCGGGCTCTCACAGATACGCAGTATTTT.

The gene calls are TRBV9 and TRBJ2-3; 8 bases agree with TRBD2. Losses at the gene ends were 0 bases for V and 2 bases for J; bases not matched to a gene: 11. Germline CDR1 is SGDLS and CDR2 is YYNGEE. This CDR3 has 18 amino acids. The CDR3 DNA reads TGTGCCAGCAGCGTAGATGTGAGCGGGAGAACCCCCACAGATACGCAGTATTTT. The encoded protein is CASSVDVSGRTPTDTQYF. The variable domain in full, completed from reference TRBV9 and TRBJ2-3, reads DSGVTQTPKHLITATGQRVTLRCSPRSGDLSVYWYQQSLDQGLQFLIQYYNGEERAKGNILERFSAQQFPDLHSELNLSSLELGDSALYFCASSVDVSGRTPTDTQYFGPGTRLTVL.

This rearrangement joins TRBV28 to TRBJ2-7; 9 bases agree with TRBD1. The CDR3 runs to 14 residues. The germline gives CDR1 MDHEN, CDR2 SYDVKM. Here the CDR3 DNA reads TGTGCGACCCGCCGGGACAGGGTCTTCTACGAGCAGTACTTC. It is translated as CATRRDRVFYEQYF.

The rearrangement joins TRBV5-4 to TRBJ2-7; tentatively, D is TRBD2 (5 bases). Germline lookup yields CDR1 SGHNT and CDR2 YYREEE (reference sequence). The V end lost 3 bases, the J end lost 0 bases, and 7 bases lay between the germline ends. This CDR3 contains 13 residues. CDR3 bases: TGTGCCAGCAGCTCGAGGGCCTCCTACGAGCAGTACTTC. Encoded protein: CASSSRASYEQYF.

CDR3 coding DNA: TGTGCCAGCAGCTTAATAGGCGGAACTAGCACAGATACGCAGTATTTT. Protein: CASSLIGGTSTDTQYF. The chain combines TRBV7-3 with TRBJ2-3; D call uncertain. The CDR3 sequence is 16 residues long. Germline V gene lookup returns CDR1 SGHTA and CDR2 FQGTGA. Trimming removed 1 base from V and 0 bases from J, with 11 bases in between.

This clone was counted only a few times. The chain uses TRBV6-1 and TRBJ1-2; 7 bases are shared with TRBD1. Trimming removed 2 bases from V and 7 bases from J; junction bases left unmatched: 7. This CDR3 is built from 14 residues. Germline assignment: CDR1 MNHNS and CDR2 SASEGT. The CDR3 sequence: CASSEQGTVRGYTF. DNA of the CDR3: TGTGCCAGCAGTGAACAGGGGACAGTTCGTGGCTACACCTTC.

This CDR3 is CVRSLVGETSGRTYEQYF. Written as DNA, the CDR3 is TGTGTCAGAAGCTTAGTAGGGGAGACTAGCGGGAGAACCTACGAGCAGTACTTC. J is TRBJ2-7 and V is TRBV7-5; the DNA was not compared with TRBD2, the D call given in the table. TRBV7-5 is assigned pseudogene status. The CDR3 covers 18 residues.

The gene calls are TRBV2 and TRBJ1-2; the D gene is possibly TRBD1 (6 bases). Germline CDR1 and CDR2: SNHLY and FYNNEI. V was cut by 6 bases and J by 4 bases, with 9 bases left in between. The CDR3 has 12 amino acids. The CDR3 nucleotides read TGTGCCAGCAGGACAGGCGGCTATGGCTACACCTTC. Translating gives CASRTGGYGYTF.

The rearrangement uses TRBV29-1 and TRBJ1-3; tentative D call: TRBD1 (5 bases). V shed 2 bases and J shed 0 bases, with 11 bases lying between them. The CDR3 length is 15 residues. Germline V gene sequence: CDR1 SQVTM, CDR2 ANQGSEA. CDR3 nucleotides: TGCAGCGTTGAACAGGGTGGAGACTCTGGAAACACCATATATTTT. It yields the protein CSVEQGGDSGNTIYF. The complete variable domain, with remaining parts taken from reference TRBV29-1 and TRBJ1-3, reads SAVISQKPSRDICQRGTSLTIQCQVDSQVTMMFWYRQQPGQSLTLIATANQGSEATYESGFVIDKFPISRPNLTFSTLTVSNMSPEDSSIYLCSVEQGGDSGNTIYFGEGSWLTVV.

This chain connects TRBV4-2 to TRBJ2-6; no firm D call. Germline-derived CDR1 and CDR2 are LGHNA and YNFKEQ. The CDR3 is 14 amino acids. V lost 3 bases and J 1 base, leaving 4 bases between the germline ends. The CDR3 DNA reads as TGTGCCAGCAGCCAGCCTTCTGGGGCCAACGTCCTGACTTTC. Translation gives CASSQPSGANVLTF.

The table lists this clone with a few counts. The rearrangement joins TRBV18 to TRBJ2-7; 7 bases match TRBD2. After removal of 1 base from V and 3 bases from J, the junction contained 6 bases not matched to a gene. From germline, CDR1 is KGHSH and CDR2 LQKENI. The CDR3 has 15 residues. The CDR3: CASSPRQRGGYEQYF. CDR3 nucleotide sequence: TGTGCCAGCTCACCACGGCAGCGGGGAGGCTACGAGCAGTACTTC.

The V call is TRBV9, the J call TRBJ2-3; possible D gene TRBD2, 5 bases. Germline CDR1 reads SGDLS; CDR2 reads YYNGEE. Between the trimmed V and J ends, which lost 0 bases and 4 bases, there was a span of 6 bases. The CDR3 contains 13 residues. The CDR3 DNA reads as TGTGCCAGCAGCGTAGTGAGGGCAGATACGCAGTATTTT. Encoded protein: CASSVVRADTQYF.

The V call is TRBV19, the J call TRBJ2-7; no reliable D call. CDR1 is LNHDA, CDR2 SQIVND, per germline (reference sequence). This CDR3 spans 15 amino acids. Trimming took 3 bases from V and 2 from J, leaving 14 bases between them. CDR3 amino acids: CASSITSLGTYEQYF. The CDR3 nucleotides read TGTGCCAGTAGTATTACCTCCCTGGGGACCTACGAGCAGTACTTC.